The clone carrying this TCR beta chain occurred many times. As yet, its antigen is unknown. This entry comes from a study of blood T cells in healthy people across ages. Findings and caveats of the study: Long-lived donors exceeded aged donors in naive CD4+ cells and diversity. Strong correlation was found linking TCR beta diversity to naive T cell percentage.

Combining a sample-barcoded 5' primer with a J-beta primer mix, a second PCR ran for about 7 to 12 cycles. TCRdb independently ran MiXCR on the 5' RACE reads; one entry per CDR3 protein. The sample comprises around 900,000 distinct CDR3 sequences, around 26% of which are singletons, and 17% rests with the top ten. Trimming shortened V by 7 bases and J by 4 bases, and 16 bases separated the two germline ends. This CDR3 comprises 14 residues. Healthy Caucasians from Russia aged roughly 6 to 95 served as donors. The sequencing input was blood. This sequence joins TRBV12-3 or TRBV12-4 and TRBJ1-1; the D is unclear. This clonotype was obtained from a woman of 80 years or more in good health. In DNA form, the CDR3 reads TGTGCCAGCACCCACCAGGCGCTGGGCACTGAAGCTTTCTTT. Translated, it gives CASTHQALGTEAFF.